Following are 18 T cell receptor beta chains from one sample sequenced in a study of shared clonotypes between healthy human individuals. Sequenced by immunoSEQ multiplex PCR; TCRdb stores in-frame clones only, minus some. The data contain hundreds of thousands of clones, 74% of them seen just once; the ten biggest clones take up approximately 1.7%. The material sequenced was memory CD4+ T cells sorted from blood. Noted subset: CD45RA-negative fraction. The source of these receptors is a woman aged 25 to 39 in good health.

The table lists this clone with a few counts. The chain employs TRBV29-1 and TRBJ2-7; TRBD1 is a possible D gene (5 bases). The CDR3 contains 12 residues. V shed 5 bases and J shed 5 bases, with 13 bases lying between them. From germline, CDR1 is SQVTM and CDR2 ANQGSEA. The CDR3 DNA is TGCAGCGTTACCAGGGTAGGGAACGAGCAGTACTTC. Translating it yields CSVTRVGNEQYF.

This chain uses TRBV30 with TRBJ2-2; possibly TRBD1 or TRBD2 for D (5 bases each). CDR3 size: 14 residues. In germline, CDR1 is GTSNPN, CDR2 SVGIG (reference sequence). V dropped 4 bases and J dropped 1 base, with 10 bases sitting between them. This CDR3 reads CAWTRDLNTGELFF. As DNA, the CDR3 is TGTGCCTGGACCCGGGACCTGAACACCGGGGAGCTGTTTTTT. The full variable domain, rest sourced from reference TRBV30 and TRBJ2-2, is SQTIHQWPATLVQPVGSPLSLECTVEGTSNPNLYWYRQAAGRGLQLLFYSVGIGQISSEVPQNLSASRPQDRQFILSSKKLLLSDSGFYLCAWTRDLNTGELFFGEGSRLTVL.

This rearrangement joins TRBV28 to TRBJ1-2, with D hard to call. The V and J ends lost 5 bases and 2 bases respectively, with 18 bases between them. Germline CDR1 and CDR2: MDHEN and SYDVKM. There are 16 residues in the CDR3. The CDR3 sequence is CASSPHLDGRNYGYTF. The CDR3 region has the DNA TGTGCCAGCAGTCCCCACCTTGACGGAAGAAACTATGGCTACACCTTC.

This clone was counted once. The rearrangement uses TRBV28 and TRBJ2-1; D may be TRBD1 (5 bases). The germline V gene encodes CDR1 MDHEN and CDR2 SYDVKM. The V gene lost 4 bases and the J gene lost 7 bases, with 14 bases spanning the gap. CDR3 size: 14 residues. CDR3 nucleotides: TGTGCCAGCAGTTGGGGCAGGGCGTTAAATGAGCAGTTCTTC. This sequence encodes CASSWGRALNEQFF.

The genes are TRBV19 and TRBJ2-4; perhaps D is TRBD1 or TRBD2 (7 bases each). The CDR3 spans 14 residues. Germline V gene sequence: CDR1 LNHDA, CDR2 SQIVND (reference sequence). V lost 6 bases, J lost 5 bases, and 14 bases lay in between. The CDR3 nucleotides read TGTGCCAGTAGGCCAGCAGGGGGGGAAAACATTCAGTACTTC. Translating gives CASRPAGGENIQYF.

The gene calls are TRBV9 and TRBJ2-1; 9 nucleotides agree with TRBD1. Trimming at V came to 4 bases and at J to 0 bases, leaving 14 bases not matched to a gene. Germline V gives CDR1 SGDLS, CDR2 YYNGEE. The CDR3 totals 19 residues. The CDR3 nucleotides read TGTGCCAGCAGCCCCAACAGGGGGCGTAGACTGGGCTCCTACAATGAGCAGTTCTTC. Residues: CASSPNRGRRLGSYNEQFF.

The chain uses TRBV9 and TRBJ2-3; TRBD2 matches 7 bases. The CDR3 runs 16 residues. V was clipped by 0 bases and J by 2 bases; unmatched bases: 6. CDR1 and CDR2 from the germline V gene are SGDLS and YYNGEE. The DNA for the CDR3 is TGTGCCAGCAGCGTAGCTATCGCGGGAGCCACAGATACGCAGTATTTT. Its protein is CASSVAIAGATDTQYF.

CDR3 amino acids: CASSPRLAGGGGNIQYF. The CDR3 bases are TGTGCCAGCTCACCGAGACTAGCGGGAGGTGGTGGGAACATTCAGTACTTC. The rearrangement links TRBV18 to TRBJ2-4, with 13 bases matching TRBD2. V shed 3 bases, J shed 7 bases, and the junction held 9 bases outside the gene matches. Germline lookup yields CDR1 KGHSH and CDR2 LQKENI. CDR3 length: 17 residues.

The J gene is TRBJ2-7, the V gene TRBV18; D call uncertain. The V gene lost 1 base and the J gene lost 4 bases, with 8 bases spanning the gap. The CDR3 is made up of 13 amino acids. Germline V gives CDR1 KGHSH, CDR2 LQKENI. CDR3 protein: CASSPQSLYEQYF. CDR3 nucleotides: TGTGCCAGCTCACCACAATCATTATACGAGCAGTACTTC.

This CDR3 reads CASSLLPGSNTGELFF. CDR3 nucleotides: TGCGCCAGCAGCTTACTTCCGGGTTCGAACACCGGGGAGCTGTTTTTT. The V gene is TRBV5-1, the J gene TRBJ2-2; D unresolved. CDR1 is SGHRS, CDR2 YFSETQ, per germline. Deletions cut 2 bases from V and 0 bases from J, with 11 bases between. The CDR3 consists of 16 residues.

This chain joins TRBV7-8 and TRBJ2-1, with TRBD2 matching 8 bases. V shed 1 base and J 5 bases; nucleotides not matched to a gene: 7. Germline V lookup: CDR1 SGHVS, CDR2 FQNEAQ. The CDR3 contains 16 residues. DNA of the CDR3: TGTGCCAGCAGCTTAGTACCGGGACTAGGCAACAATGAGCAGTTCTTC. It encodes CASSLVPGLGNNEQFF. The variable domain in full, with the rest retrieved from reference TRBV7-8 and TRBJ2-1, is GAGVSQSPRYKVAKRGQDVALRCDPISGHVSLFWYQQALGQGPEFLTYFQNEAQLDKSGLPSDRFFAERPEGSVSTLKIQRTQQEDSAVYLCASSLVPGLGNNEQFFGPGTRLTVL.

V and J are TRBV28 and TRBJ2-7; 8 bases map to TRBD1. This CDR3 spans 14 amino acids. Trimming took 6 bases from V and 6 from J; bases not matched to a gene: 10. Looked up from germline, CDR1 is MDHEN and CDR2 is SYDVKM. CDR3 nucleotides: TGTGCCAGCAGGTCGACAGGGGATCTTAGCGAGCAGTACTTC. This translates into CASRSTGDLSEQYF.

The chain has TRBV5-4 and TRBJ1-2, with 8 bases lining up with TRBD1. The CDR3 runs to 14 residues. The J segment lost 5 bases and the V segment lost 2 bases, leaving 5 bases of the junction unmatched. Germline lookup yields CDR1 SGHNT and CDR2 YYREEE (reference sequence). The CDR3 region has the DNA TGTGCCAGCAGCTTCGACAGGGGAACGTATGGCTACACCTTC. Protein: CASSFDRGTYGYTF.

The chain links TRBV6-5 to TRBJ2-7; possible D gene TRBD1, 6 bases. The CDR3 consists of 14 residues. Trimming stripped 7 bases from V and 1 base from J, with 14 bases between. Germline values: CDR1 MNHEY, CDR2 SVGAGI. CDR3 bases: TGTGCCAGCACCCGAGAACAGGGATCCTACGAGCAGTACTTC. Protein sequence: CASTREQGSYEQYF.

About this clone itself: A much bigger clone sits one base away, suggesting this may be a read error. The same CDR3 can be traced to other DNA sequences in this sample. The chain couples TRBV5-1 to TRBJ2-1; D possibly corresponds to TRBD2 (5 bases). Germline values: CDR1 SGHRS, CDR2 YFSETQ. V dropped 4 bases and J dropped 0 bases, with 11 bases sitting between them. The CDR3 is 15 residues long. The CDR3, as DNA: TGCGCCAGCAGCCTGGACTCAAGCTCCTACAATGAGCAGTTCTTC. It is translated as CASSLDSSSYNEQFF.

This sequence joins TRBV6-1 and TRBJ2-7, with 9 bases identical to TRBD2. V shed 4 bases and J 3 bases; nucleotides not matched to a gene: 13. This CDR3 has 17 amino acids. CDR1 is MNHNS and CDR2 is SASEGT in the germline V gene. The CDR3 region is CASSAGTSSSSIYEQYF. DNA for the CDR3: TGTGCCAGCAGTGCCGGGACTAGCTCCTCCAGCATCTACGAGCAGTACTTC.

The chain recombines TRBV30 with TRBJ2-3; D is unclear. CDR1 is GTSNPN, CDR2 SVGIG, per germline (reference sequence). V was trimmed by 0 bases and J by 2 bases, leaving 15 bases between them. The CDR3 has 16 residues. The CDR3 spells CAWSVHSTKITDTQYF. The CDR3 DNA sequence: TGTGCCTGGAGTGTACACAGCACCAAGATCACAGATACGCAGTATTTT.

The genes are TRBV7-9 and TRBJ2-5; 13 nucleotides match TRBD2. The V segment lost 3 bases and the J segment 5 bases; nucleotides outside the gene matches: 9. The germline gives CDR1 SEHNR, CDR2 FQNEAQ (reference sequence). The CDR3 is 17 amino acids. As DNA, the CDR3 is TGTGCCAGCAGCTTCGGACTAGCGGGAGTGCTAACGGAGACCCAGTACTTC. Residues: CASSFGLAGVLTETQYF. The whole variable domain, filled in from reference TRBV7-9 and TRBJ2-5, reads DTGVSQNPRHKITKRGQNVTFRCDPISEHNRLYWYRQTLGQGPEFLTYFQNEAQLEKSRLLSDRFSAERPKGSFSTLEIQRTEQGDSAMYLCASSFGLAGVLTETQYFGPGTRLLVL.